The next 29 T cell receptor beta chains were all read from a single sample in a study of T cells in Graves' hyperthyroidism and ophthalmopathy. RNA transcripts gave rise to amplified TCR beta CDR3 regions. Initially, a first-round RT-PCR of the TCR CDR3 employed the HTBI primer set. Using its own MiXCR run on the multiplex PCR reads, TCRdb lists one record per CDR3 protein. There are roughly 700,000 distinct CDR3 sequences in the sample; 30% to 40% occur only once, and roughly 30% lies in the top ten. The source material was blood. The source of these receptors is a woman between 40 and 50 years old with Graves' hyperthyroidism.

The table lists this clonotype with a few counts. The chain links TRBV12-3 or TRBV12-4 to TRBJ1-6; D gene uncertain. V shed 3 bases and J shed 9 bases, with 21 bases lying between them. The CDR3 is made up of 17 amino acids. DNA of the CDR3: TGTGCCAGCAGTTTTAAGGTTCTGGACGGATTTAGTTCACCCCTCCACTTT. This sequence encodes CASSFKVLDGFSSPLHF.

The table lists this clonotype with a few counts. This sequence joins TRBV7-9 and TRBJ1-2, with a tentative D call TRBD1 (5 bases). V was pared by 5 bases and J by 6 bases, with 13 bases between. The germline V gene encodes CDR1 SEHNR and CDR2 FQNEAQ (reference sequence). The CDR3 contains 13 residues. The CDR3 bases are TGTGCCAGCAGCCAAGGGATCAGGGATGGCTACACCTTC. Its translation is CASSQGIRDGYTF.

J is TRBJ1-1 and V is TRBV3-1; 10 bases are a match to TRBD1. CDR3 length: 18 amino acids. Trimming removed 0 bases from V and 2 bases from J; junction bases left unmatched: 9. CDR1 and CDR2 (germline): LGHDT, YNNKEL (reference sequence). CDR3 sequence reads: CASSQEGQGLVINTEAFF. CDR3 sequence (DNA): TGTGCCAGCAGCCAAGAGGGACAGGGGTTAGTCATAAACACTGAAGCTTTCTTT. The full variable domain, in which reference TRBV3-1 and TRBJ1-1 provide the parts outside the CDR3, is DTAVSQTPKYLVTQMGNDKSIKCEQNLGHDTMYWYKQDSKKFLKIMFSYNNKELIINETVPNRFSPKSPDKAHLNLHINSLELGDSAVYFCASSQEGQGLVINTEAFFGQGTRLTVV.

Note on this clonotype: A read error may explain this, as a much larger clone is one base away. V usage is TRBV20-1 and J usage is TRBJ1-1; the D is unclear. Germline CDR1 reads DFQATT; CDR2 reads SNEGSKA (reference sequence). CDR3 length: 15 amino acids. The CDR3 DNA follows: TGCAGTGCTAGAGCCACTAGGCAGGCCTTCACTGGAGCTTTCTTT. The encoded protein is CSARATRQAFTGAFF.

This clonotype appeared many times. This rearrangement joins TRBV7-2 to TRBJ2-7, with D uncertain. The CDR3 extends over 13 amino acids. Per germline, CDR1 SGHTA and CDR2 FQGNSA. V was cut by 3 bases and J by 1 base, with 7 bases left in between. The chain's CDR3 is CASSFDGSYEQYF. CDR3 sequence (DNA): TGTGCCAGCAGCTTTGACGGGTCCTACGAGCAGTACTTC.

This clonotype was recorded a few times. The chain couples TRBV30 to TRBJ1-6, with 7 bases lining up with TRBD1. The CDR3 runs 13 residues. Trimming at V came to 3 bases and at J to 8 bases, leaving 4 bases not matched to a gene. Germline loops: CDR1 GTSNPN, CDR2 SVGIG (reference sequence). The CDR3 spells CAWSTGEYSPLHF. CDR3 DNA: TGTGCCTGGAGCACAGGGGAATATTCACCCCTCCACTTT.

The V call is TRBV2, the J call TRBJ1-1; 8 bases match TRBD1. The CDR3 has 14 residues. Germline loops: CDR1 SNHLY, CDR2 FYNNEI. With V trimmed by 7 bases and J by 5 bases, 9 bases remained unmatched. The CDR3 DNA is TGTGCCAGCATCAACGGGACAGGTCAGACTGAAGCTTTCTTT. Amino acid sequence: CASINGTGQTEAFF.

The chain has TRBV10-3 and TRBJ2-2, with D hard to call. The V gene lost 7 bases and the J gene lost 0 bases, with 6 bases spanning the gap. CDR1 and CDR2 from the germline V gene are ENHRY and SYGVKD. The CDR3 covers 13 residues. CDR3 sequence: CAITASNTGELFF. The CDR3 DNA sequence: TGTGCCATCACCGCTTCGAACACCGGGGAGCTGTTTTTT.

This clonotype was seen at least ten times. The DNA for the CDR3 is TGTGCCATCAGTGAGTCGAAACAGGGGGTGGTCTACGAGCAGTACTTC. Translating it yields CAISESKQGVVYEQYF. The rearrangement links TRBV10-3 to TRBJ2-7, with 8 nucleotides matching TRBD1. This CDR3 region has 16 residues. Losses at the gene ends were 0 bases for V and 3 bases for J; bases not matched to a gene: 7. Germline-derived CDR1 and CDR2 are ENHRY and SYGVKD.

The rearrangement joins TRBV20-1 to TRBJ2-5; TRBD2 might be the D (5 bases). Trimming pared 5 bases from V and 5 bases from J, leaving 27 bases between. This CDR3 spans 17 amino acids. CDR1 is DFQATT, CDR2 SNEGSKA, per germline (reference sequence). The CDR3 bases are TGCAGTGCTCCCACCCCAAGAGGGCCCCGTGGCGAGGAGACCCAGTACTTC. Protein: CSAPTPRGPRGEETQYF.

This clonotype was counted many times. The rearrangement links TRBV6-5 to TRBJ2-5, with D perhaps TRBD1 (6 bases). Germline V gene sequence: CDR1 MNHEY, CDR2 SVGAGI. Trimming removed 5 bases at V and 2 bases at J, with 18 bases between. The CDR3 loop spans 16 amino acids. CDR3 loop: CASSLQGLPGQETQYF. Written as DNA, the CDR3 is TGTGCCAGCAGTCTACAGGGTTTGCCAGGTCAAGAGACCCAGTACTTC.

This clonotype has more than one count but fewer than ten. In DNA form, the CDR3 reads TGTGCCAGCAGCCAAGAATGGCCACAGGGCGCCTCCTACGAGCAGTACTTC. Its protein product is CASSQEWPQGASYEQYF. The rearrangement uses TRBV4-2 and TRBJ2-7; the D gene is possibly TRBD1 (6 bases). Trimming removed 0 bases from V and 0 bases from J, with 15 bases in between. Germline V gene lookup returns CDR1 LGHNA and CDR2 YNFKEQ. The CDR3 has 17 residues.

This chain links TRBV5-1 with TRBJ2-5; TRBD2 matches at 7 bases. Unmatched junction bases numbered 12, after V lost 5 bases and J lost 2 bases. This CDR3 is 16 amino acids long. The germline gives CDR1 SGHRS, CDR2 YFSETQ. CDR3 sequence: CASRHASRGKQETQYF. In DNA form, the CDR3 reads TGCGCCAGCAGACATGCCTCGCGGGGGAAGCAAGAGACCCAGTACTTC.

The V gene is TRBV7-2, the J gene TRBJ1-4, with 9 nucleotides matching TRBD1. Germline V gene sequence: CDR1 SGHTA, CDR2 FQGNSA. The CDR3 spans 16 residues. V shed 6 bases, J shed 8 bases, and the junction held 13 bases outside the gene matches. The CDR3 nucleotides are TGTGCCAGCAGTCCACGCCTGGGACAGGGAGGCGAAAAACTGTTTTTT. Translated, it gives CASSPRLGQGGEKLFF.

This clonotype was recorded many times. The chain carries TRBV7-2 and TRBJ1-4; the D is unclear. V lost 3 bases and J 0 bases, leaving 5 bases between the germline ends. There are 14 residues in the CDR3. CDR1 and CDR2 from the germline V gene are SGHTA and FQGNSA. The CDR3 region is CASSLGTTNEKLFF. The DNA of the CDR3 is TGTGCCAGCAGCTTGGGGACAACTAATGAAAAACTGTTTTTT. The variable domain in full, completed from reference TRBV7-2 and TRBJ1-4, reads GAGVSQSPSNKVTEKGKDVELRCDPISGHTALYWYRQSLGQGLEFLIYFQGNSAPDKSGLPSDRFSAERTGGSVSTLTIQRTQQEDSAVYLCASSLGTTNEKLFFGSGTQLSVL.

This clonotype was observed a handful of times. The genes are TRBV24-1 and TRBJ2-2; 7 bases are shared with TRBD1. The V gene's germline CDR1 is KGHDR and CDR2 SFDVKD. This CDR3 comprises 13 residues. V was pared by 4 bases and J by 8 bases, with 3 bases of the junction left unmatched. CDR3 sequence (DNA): TGTGCCACCAGTGAGACAGGGCAGGGGGAGCTGTTTTTT. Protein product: CATSETGQGELFF.

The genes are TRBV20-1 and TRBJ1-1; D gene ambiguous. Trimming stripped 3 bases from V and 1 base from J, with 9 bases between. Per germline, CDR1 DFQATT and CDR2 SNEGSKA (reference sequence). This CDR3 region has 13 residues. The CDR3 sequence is CSASGDGNTEAFF. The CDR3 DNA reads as TGCAGTGCTAGCGGCGACGGGAACACTGAAGCTTTCTTT.

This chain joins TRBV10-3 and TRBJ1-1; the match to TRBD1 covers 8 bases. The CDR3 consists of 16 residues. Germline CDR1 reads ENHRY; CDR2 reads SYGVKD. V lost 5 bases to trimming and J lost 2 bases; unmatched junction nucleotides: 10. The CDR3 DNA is TGTGCCATCAGTTCCCCACAGGGGGTGAGAAACACTGAAGCTTTCTTT. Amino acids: CAISSPQGVRNTEAFF.

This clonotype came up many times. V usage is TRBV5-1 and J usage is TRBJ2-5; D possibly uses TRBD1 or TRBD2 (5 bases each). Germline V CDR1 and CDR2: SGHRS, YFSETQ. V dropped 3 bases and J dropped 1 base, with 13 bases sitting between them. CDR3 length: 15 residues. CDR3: CASSSSPGTQETQYF. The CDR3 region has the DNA TGCGCCAGCAGCTCATCCCCCGGGACCCAAGAGACCCAGTACTTC.

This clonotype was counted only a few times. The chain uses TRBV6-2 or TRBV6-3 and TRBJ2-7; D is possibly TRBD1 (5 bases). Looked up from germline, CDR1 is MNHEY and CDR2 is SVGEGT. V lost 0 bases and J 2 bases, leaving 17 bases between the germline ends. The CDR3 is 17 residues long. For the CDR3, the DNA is TGTGCCAGCAGTTACTCGACAGTCAAACCCGACCCCTACGAGCAGTACTTC. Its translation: CASSYSTVKPDPYEQYF.

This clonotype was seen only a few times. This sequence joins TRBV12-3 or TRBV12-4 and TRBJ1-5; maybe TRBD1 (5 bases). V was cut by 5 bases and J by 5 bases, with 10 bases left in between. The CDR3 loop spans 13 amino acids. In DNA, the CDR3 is TGTGCCAGCAGTAGGGGTGAGGATCAGCCCCAGCATTTT. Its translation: CASSRGEDQPQHF.

The CDR3 bases are TGCAGCAGTTACCTAAGGACAGGGGGAGGCTATGGCTACACCTTC. This gives the protein CSSYLRTGGGYGYTF. This chain links TRBV29-1 with TRBJ1-2, with 10 nucleotides matching TRBD1. CDR1 and CDR2 from the germline V gene are SQVTM and ANQGSEA. The J segment lost 4 bases and the V segment lost 8 bases, leaving 13 bases of the junction unmatched. This CDR3 has 15 residues.

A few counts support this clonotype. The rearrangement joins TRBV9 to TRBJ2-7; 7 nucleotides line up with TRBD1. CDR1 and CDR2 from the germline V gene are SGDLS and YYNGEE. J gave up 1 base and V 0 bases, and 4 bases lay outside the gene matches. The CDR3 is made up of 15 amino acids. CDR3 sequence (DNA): TGTGCCAGCAGCGTAGAGACAGGGCGGTCCTACGAGCAGTACTTC. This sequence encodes CASSVETGRSYEQYF.

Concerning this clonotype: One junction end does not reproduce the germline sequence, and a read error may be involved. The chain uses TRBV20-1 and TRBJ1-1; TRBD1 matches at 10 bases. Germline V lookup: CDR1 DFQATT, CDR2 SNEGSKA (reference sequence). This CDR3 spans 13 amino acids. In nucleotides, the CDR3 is TGCAGAGCCTCGGGACAGGGGAACAATGAAGCTTTCTTT. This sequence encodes CRASGQGNNEAFF.

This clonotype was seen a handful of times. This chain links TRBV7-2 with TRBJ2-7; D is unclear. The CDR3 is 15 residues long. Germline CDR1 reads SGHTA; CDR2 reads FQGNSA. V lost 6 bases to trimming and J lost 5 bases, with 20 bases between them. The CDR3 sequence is CASSLKPQIPHEQYF. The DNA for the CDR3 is TGTGCCAGCAGTTTGAAACCCCAGATACCCCACGAGCAGTACTTC.

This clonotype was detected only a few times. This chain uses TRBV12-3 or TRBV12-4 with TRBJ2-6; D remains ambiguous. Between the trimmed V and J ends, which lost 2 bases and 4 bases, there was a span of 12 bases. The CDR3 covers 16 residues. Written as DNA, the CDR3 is TGTGCCAGCAGTTTAAGCCGGACCCGCGGGGCCAACGTCCTGACTTTC. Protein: CASSLSRTRGANVLTF.

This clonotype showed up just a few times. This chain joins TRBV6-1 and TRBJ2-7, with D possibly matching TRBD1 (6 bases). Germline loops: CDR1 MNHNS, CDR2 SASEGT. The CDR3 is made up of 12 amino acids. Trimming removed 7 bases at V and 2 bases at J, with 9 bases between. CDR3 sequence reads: CASTGDTYEQYF. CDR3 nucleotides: TGTGCCAGCACAGGGGACACCTACGAGCAGTACTTC.

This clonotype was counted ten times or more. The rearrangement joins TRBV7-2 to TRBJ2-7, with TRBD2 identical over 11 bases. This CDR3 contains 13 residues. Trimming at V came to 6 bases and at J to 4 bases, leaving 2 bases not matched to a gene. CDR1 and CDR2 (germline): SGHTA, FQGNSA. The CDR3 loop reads CASSLAGGYEQYF. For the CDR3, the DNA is TGTGCCAGCAGTCTAGCGGGAGGTTACGAGCAGTACTTC. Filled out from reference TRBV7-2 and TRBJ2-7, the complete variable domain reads GAGVSQSPSNKVTEKGKDVELRCDPISGHTALYWYRQSLGQGLEFLIYFQGNSAPDKSGLPSDRFSAERTGGSVSTLTIQRTQQEDSAVYLCASSLAGGYEQYFGPGTRLTVT.

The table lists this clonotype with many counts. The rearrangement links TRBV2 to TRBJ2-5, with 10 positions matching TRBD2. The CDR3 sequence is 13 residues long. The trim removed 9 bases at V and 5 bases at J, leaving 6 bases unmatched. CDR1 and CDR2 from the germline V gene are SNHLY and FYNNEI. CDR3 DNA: TGTGCCAGTACAGCGGGAGGGTGGGAGACCCAGTACTTC. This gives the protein CASTAGGWETQYF.